Each of the 6 T cell receptor beta chains below was sequenced from the same sample in a study of T cell responses to AZD1222 COVID-19 vaccine (dated by TCRdb to 2020 to 2023). The sample's time point label, decoded: about 28 days (+/-7) after the second vaccine dose. Sample treatment or condition, as interpreted from the label and publication: meningococcal conjugate vaccine given as trial control. Receptor libraries were prepared by the immunoSEQ multiplex PCR assay. TCRdb holds this immuneACCESS table with in-frame rearrangements only. Some clones are missing; in checked studies, unresolved V genes explain under half, and the rest has no known cause. The table for this sample lists 98,000 or so clones; roughly nine tenths of them were counted only once. The ten biggest clones cover roughly 3.3% of the sample. This material consisted of peripheral blood, taken 28 days after the second dose of the MenACWY control vaccine. These receptors were obtained from an adult who received the MenACWY meningococcal vaccine as a control.

The V gene is TRBV7-9, the J gene TRBJ2-1, with D possibly TRBD2 on 7 matching bases. Germline assignment: CDR1 SEHNR and CDR2 FQNEAQ (reference sequence). This CDR3 has 15 amino acids. The ends were cut back, 2 bases at V and 8 bases at J, with 16 bases in the middle. As DNA, the CDR3 is TGTGCCAGCAGCTTATCGGGGGGCGCGGATCATGAGCAGTTCTTC. Its protein is CASSLSGGADHEQFF.

The rearrangement joins TRBV7-9 to TRBJ1-2, with D possibly TRBD1 on 5 matching bases. The CDR3 is 16 amino acids. Germline V gene lookup returns CDR1 SEHNR and CDR2 FQNEAQ (reference sequence). V gave up 5 bases and J gave up 2 bases, with 18 bases separating them. The CDR3 loop is CASSAGGTVSNYGYTF. The DNA for the CDR3 is TGTGCCAGCAGCGCTGGGGGTACAGTGAGCAACTATGGCTACACCTTC.

As for this clone: Distinct nucleotide sequences in the sample also encode this CDR3. V and J are TRBV5-4 and TRBJ2-5; D not resolved. Germline values: CDR1 SGHNT, CDR2 YYREEE (reference sequence). V lost 1 base and J lost 2, with 9 bases in between. The CDR3 has 14 residues. CDR3 sequence: CASSLRTVQETQYF. The CDR3 bases are TGTGCCAGCAGCTTGAGAACAGTTCAAGAGACCCAGTACTTC.

This clone was counted only a few times. The chain has TRBV28 and TRBJ1-1; D not certain. The CDR3 spans 13 residues. Trimming cost V 3 bases and J 9 bases, with 14 bases left between them. Germline V gene data show CDR1 as MDHEN and CDR2 as SYDVKM. The CDR3 spells CASSLGHRGKAFF. The CDR3 bases are TGTGCCAGCAGTTTGGGCCACCGGGGTAAAGCTTTCTTT.

This clone appeared once. The chain uses TRBV9 and TRBJ1-1; D remains ambiguous. The germline CDR1 and CDR2 sequences are SGDLS and YYNGEE. V gave up 2 bases and J gave up 1 base, with 9 bases separating them. This CDR3 contains 14 residues. The DNA of the CDR3 is TGTGCCAGCAGCGTTTCCCAGAGGAACACTGAAGCTTTCTTT. This codes for CASSVSQRNTEAFF.

This CDR3 reads CASSPVGGLQETQYF. As DNA, the CDR3 is TGTGCCAGCAGCCCCGTCGGAGGCCTCCAAGAGACCCAGTACTTC. V and J are TRBV14 and TRBJ2-5; D may be TRBD2 (5 bases). This CDR3 contains 15 residues. The V end lost 4 bases, the J end lost 1 base, and 13 bases lay between the germline ends. Looked up from germline, CDR1 is SGHDN and CDR2 is FVKESK.